This T cell receptor beta chain is from a study of T cell changes during pregnancy in multiple sclerosis. The assay was immunoSEQ multiplex PCR, and TCRdb's table has in-frame clones only and misses some. Of under 40,000 clones in the sample, about 92% were seen once. The TCR sequence derives from a female donor in good health, enrolled as a control in a pregnancy study. The specimen comprised peripheral blood, sampled in the third trimester of pregnancy.

CDR3 in amino acids: CASSFSGRGQETQYF. The CDR3 coding sequence is TGTGCCAGCAGTTTTTCCGGGCGGGGTCAAGAGACCCAGTACTTC. The J gene is TRBJ2-5, the V gene TRBV27, with a tentative D call TRBD2 (6 bases). CDR3 length: 15 amino acids. The germline V gene encodes CDR1 MNHEY and CDR2 SMNVEV (reference sequence). The V end lost 3 bases, the J end lost 2 bases, and 13 bases lay between the germline ends.